The next 11 T cell receptor beta chains were all read from a single sample in a study of response to subunit inactivated influenza vaccine. From the RT-PCR reads, TCRdb called clonotypes with MiXCR, one entry per CDR3 protein. The repertoire has around 650,000 distinct CDR3 sequences, roughly 14% of them found once; the top ten carry around 10%. The sample here was PBMCs from blood, taken 11 to 12 days after vaccination. The receptor source for this set is a man between 45 and 60 years old who received an inactivated influenza vaccine.

The J gene is TRBJ2-3, the V gene TRBV7-9; TRBD1 matches 8 bases. Unmatched junction bases numbered 9, after V lost 5 bases and J lost 2 bases. The CDR3 has 16 residues. CDR1 is SEHNR, CDR2 FQNEAQ, per germline (reference sequence). The CDR3 region is CASSPTQGANTDTQYF. In nucleotides, the CDR3 is TGTGCCAGCAGCCCGACCCAGGGGGCTAACACAGATACGCAGTATTTT.

There are a few counts of this clonotype. This chain links TRBV20-1 with TRBJ2-3, with D uncertain. Germline V lookup: CDR1 DFQATT, CDR2 SNEGSKA (reference sequence). The CDR3 runs 14 residues. Trimming shortened V by 4 bases and J by 0 bases, and 11 bases separated the two germline ends. CDR3 nucleotides: TGCAGTGCTATAGTCTTGACTAGCACAGATACGCAGTATTTT. Translated: CSAIVLTSTDTQYF.

The chain has TRBV20-1 and TRBJ2-2; D is undetermined. Per the germline V gene, CDR1 is DFQATT and CDR2 is SNEGSKA (reference sequence). The CDR3 length is 16 residues. Between the trimmed V and J ends, which lost 0 bases and 0 bases, there was a span of 11 bases. Here the CDR3 DNA reads TGCAGTGCTAGAGATGGCGGCCCCGCGAACACCGGGGAGCTGTTTTTT. As protein: CSARDGGPANTGELFF.

The rearrangement joins TRBV28 to TRBJ2-7, with a tentative D call TRBD2 (6 bases). Per the germline V gene, CDR1 is MDHEN and CDR2 is SYDVKM. Trimming left V 4 bases short and J 3 bases short, with 13 bases between. This CDR3 spans 14 amino acids. The CDR3 DNA reads TGTGCCAGCAGTTCGGCGGGGACCTTCTACGAGCAGTACTTC. Protein product: CASSSAGTFYEQYF. The full variable domain, its missing parts supplied by reference TRBV28 and TRBJ2-7, is DVKVTQSSRYLVKRTGEKVFLECVQDMDHENMFWYRQDPGLGLRLIYFSYDVKMKEKGDIPEGYSVSREKKERFSLILESASTNQTSMYLCASSSAGTFYEQYFGPGTRLTVT.

The CDR3 nucleotides read TGCAGTGCTAGAGTTGCGGAGGCCCTCTCCACAGATACGCAGTATTTT. This codes for CSARVAEALSTDTQYF. The chain uses TRBV20-1 and TRBJ2-3; TRBD2 is a possible D gene (5 bases). Deletions cut 1 base from V and 2 bases from J, with 16 bases between. CDR1 DFQATT and CDR2 SNEGSKA come from the germline V gene (reference sequence). CDR3 length: 16 residues.

The chain joins TRBV24-1 to TRBJ2-1; the match to TRBD2 covers 12 bases. V lost 3 bases and J lost 0; bases outside the gene matches: 11. The CDR3 is 20 residues long. Per germline, CDR1 KGHDR and CDR2 SFDVKD. CDR3 sequence: CATSDTGTSGPTFSYNEQFF. The CDR3 DNA reads TGTGCCACCAGTGATACCGGGACTAGCGGGCCTACCTTCTCCTACAATGAGCAGTTCTTC.

This clonotype was counted a single time. V and J are TRBV19 and TRBJ1-3, with D uncertain. The CDR3 length is 13 residues. Germline-derived CDR1 and CDR2 are LNHDA and SQIVND (reference sequence). The V gene lost 9 bases and the J gene lost 3 bases, with 12 bases spanning the gap. CDR3 sequence reads: CASSEVGGNTIYF. The CDR3 nucleotides are TGTGCCAGCTCCGAGGTGGGTGGAAACACCATATATTTT.

The V call is TRBV3-1, the J call TRBJ2-2; D is unclear. Germline V gene sequence: CDR1 LGHDT, CDR2 YNNKEL (reference sequence). V lost 4 bases, J lost 1 base, and 10 bases lay in between. The CDR3 contains 15 residues. The CDR3 region is CASSPLGQNTGELFF. The CDR3 bases are TGTGCCAGCAGCCCCCTTGGTCAGAACACCGGGGAGCTGTTTTTT.

The chain uses TRBV4-3 and TRBJ2-5, with D maybe TRBD2 (6 bases). The ends were cut back, 3 bases at V and 1 base at J, with 24 bases in the middle. Germline V gene data show CDR1 as LGHNA and CDR2 as YSLEER. This CDR3 region has 19 residues. The CDR3 loop is CASSQLFGSGASLQETQYF. DNA for the CDR3: TGCGCCAGCAGCCAGCTTTTTGGTAGCGGCGCTTCTCTCCAAGAGACCCAGTACTTC.

The chain combines TRBV24-1 with TRBJ2-3; TRBD2 is a possible D gene (5 bases). CDR3 length: 14 amino acids. V shed 5 bases and J shed 1 base, with 9 bases lying between them. CDR1 is KGHDR, CDR2 SFDVKD, per germline. The CDR3 sequence: CATSGSGGTDTQYF. The CDR3 DNA reads TGTGCCACCAGTGGGTCCGGGGGCACAGATACGCAGTATTTT.

This clonotype was seen a handful of times. The chain links TRBV20-1 to TRBJ2-4; D ambiguous. V lost 5 bases and J 7 bases, leaving 9 bases between the germline ends. The CDR3 has 11 amino acids. Germline V gene data show CDR1 as DFQATT and CDR2 as SNEGSKA (reference sequence). CDR3 nucleotide sequence: TGCAGTGCTGTCCTCGGGAACATTCAGTACTTC. It translates to CSAVLGNIQYF.